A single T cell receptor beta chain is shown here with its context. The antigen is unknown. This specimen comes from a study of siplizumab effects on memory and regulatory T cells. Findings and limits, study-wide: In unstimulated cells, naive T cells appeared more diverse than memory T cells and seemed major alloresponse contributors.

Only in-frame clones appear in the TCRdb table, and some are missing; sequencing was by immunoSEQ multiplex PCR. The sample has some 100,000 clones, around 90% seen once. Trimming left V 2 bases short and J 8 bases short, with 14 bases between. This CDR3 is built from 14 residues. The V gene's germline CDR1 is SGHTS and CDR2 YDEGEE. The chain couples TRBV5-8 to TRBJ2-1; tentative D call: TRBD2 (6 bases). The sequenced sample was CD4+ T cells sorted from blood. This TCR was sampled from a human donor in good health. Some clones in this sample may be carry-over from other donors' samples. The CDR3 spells CASSFGGRFYEQFF. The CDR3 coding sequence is TGTGCCAGCAGCTTTGGTGGGAGGTTCTATGAGCAGTTCTTC.